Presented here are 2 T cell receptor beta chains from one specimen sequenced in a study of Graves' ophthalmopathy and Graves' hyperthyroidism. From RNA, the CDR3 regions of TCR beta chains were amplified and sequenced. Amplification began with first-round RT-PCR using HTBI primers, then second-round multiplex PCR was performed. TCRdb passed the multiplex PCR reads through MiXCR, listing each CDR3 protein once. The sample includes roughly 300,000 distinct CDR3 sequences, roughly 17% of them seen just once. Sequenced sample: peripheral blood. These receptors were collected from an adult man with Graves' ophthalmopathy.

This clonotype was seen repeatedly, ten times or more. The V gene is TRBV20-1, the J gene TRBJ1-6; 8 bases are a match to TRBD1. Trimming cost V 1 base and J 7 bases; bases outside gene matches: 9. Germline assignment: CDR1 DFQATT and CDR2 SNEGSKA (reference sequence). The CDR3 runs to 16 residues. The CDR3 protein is CSARVPTGDGNSPLHF. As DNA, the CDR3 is TGCAGTGCTAGAGTCCCGACAGGGGATGGGAATTCACCCCTCCACTTT.

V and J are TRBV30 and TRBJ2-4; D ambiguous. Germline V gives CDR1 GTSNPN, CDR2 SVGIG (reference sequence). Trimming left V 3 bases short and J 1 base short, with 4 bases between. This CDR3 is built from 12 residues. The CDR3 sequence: CAWRGAKNIQYF. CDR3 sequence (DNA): TGTGCCTGGAGGGGGGCCAAAAACATTCAGTACTTC. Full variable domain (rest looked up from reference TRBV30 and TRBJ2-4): SQTIHQWPATLVQPVGSPLSLECTVEGTSNPNLYWYRQAAGRGLQLLFYSVGIGQISSEVPQNLSASRPQDRQFILSSKKLLLSDSGFYLCAWRGAKNIQYFGAGTRLSVL.